This T cell receptor (beta chain) was documented in a study of immune characterization of retroperitoneal liposarcoma. The V and J ends lost 1 base and 7 bases respectively, with 17 bases between them. This CDR3 region has 16 residues. Germline V lookup: CDR1 SGHTA, CDR2 FQGTGA. By sample fraction, this clonotype is medium-sized (0.01 to 0.1%). TCRdb processed the PCR reads anew with MiXCR; each CDR3 protein has one entry. The repertoire consists of about 10,000 distinct CDR3 sequences, with around a quarter occurring once and the leading ten covering around 9%. The source is a female donor with retroperitoneal liposarcoma. Specimen: tumor tissue. The chain carries TRBV7-3 and TRBJ2-1; D possibly matches TRBD1 or TRBD2 (5 bases each). CDR3 DNA: TGTGCCAGCAGCTTAATGGGGGTAGCAGGTTGGAATGAGCAGTTCTTC. Its protein is CASSLMGVAGWNEQFF.